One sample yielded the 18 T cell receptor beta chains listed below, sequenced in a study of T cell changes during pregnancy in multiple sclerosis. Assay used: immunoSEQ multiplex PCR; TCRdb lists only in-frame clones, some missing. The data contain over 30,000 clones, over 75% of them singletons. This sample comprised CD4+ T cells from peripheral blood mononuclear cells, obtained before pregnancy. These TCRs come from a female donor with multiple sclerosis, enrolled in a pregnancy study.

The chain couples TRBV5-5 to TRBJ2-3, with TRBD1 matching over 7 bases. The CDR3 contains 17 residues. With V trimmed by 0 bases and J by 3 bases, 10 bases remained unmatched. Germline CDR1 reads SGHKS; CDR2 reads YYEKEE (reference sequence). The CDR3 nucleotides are TGTGCCAGCAGCTTGGTCGTAAGGGGGCGCGGGACAGATACGCAGTATTTT. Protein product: CASSLVVRGRGTDTQYF. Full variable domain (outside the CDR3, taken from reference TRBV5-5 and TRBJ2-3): DAGVTQSPTHLIKTRGQQVTLRCSPISGHKSVSWYQQVLGQGPQFIFQYYEKEERGRGNFPDRFSARQFPNYSSELNVNALLLGDSALYLCASSLVVRGRGTDTQYFGPGTRLTVL.

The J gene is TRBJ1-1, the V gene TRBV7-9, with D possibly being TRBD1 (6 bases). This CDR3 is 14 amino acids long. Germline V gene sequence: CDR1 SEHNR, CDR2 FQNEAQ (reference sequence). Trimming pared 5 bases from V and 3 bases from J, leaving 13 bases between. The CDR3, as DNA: TGTGCCAGCAGCCTCAGGGGTCCGGACACTGAAGCTTTCTTT. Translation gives CASSLRGPDTEAFF.

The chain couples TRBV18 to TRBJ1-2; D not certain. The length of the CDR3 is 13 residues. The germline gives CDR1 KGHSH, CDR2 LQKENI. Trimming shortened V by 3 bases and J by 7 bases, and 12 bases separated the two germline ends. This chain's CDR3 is CASSPEEGGGYTF. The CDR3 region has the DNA TGTGCCAGCTCACCCGAGGAGGGCGGTGGCTACACCTTC.

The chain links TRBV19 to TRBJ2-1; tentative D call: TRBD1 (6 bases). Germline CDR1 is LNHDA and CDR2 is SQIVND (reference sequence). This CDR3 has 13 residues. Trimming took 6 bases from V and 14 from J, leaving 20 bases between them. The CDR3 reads CASRGVGRDKEFF. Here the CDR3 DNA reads TGTGCCAGTAGAGGAGTTGGCCGGGACAAGGAGTTCTTC.

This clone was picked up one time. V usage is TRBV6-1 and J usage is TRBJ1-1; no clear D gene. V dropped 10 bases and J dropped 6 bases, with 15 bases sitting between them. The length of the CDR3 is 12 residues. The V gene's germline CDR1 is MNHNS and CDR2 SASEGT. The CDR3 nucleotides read TGTGCCACCAGAACAATTCCCGCTGAAGCTTTCTTT. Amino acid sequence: CATRTIPAEAFF.

CDR3 sequence reads: CASSPRLADTDTQYF. CDR3 sequence (DNA): TGTGCCAGCTCACCAAGACTAGCGGACACAGATACGCAGTATTTT. The chain combines TRBV18 with TRBJ2-3; 9 positions agree with TRBD2. Per the germline V gene, CDR1 is KGHSH and CDR2 is LQKENI. V shed 2 bases, J shed 2 bases, and the junction held 2 bases outside the gene matches. The CDR3 has 15 amino acids.

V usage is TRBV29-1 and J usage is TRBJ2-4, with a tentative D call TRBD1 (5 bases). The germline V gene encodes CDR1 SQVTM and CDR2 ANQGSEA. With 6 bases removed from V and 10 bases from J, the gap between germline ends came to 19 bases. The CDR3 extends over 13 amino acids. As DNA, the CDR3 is TGCAGCGTGGACATCACTCAGGAAGGAATTCAGTACTTC. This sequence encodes CSVDITQEGIQYF.

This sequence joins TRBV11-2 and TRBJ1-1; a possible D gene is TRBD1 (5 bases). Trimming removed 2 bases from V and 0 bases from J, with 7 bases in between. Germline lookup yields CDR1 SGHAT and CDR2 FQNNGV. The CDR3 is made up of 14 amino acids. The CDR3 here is CASSLTGLNTEAFF. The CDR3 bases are TGTGCCAGCAGCTTAACAGGCTTGAACACTGAAGCTTTCTTT.

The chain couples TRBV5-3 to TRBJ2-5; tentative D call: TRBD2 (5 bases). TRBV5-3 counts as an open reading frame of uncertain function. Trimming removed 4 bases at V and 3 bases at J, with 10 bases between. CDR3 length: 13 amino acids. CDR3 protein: CARSDPGEETQYF. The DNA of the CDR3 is TGTGCCAGAAGCGACCCCGGGGAAGAGACCCAGTACTTC.

CDR3 sequence reads: CASSLGGANTGELFF. The CDR3 nucleotides are TGCGCCAGCAGCTTGGGGGGCGCGAACACCGGGGAGCTGTTTTTT. The chain recombines TRBV5-1 with TRBJ2-2; perhaps TRBD1 as D (5 bases). V lost 0 bases, J lost 0 bases, and 6 bases lay in between. Germline V gene sequence: CDR1 SGHRS, CDR2 YFSETQ. The CDR3 runs 15 residues.

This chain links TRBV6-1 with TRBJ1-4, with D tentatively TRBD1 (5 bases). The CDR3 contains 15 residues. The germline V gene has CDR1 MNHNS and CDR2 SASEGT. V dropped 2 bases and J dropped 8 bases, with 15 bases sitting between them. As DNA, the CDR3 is TGTGCCAGCAGTGAATGGTTTAATCGGGGGGAAAAACTGTTTTTT. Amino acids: CASSEWFNRGEKLFF.

The CDR3 is CASSWDGEGGYTF. CDR3 DNA: TGTGCCAGCAGTTGGGACGGGGAGGGCGGCTACACCTTC. This chain connects TRBV6-6 to TRBJ1-2; maybe TRBD1 (5 bases). The CDR3 contains 13 residues. The germline CDR1 and CDR2 sequences are MNHNY and SVGAGI (reference sequence). The V and J ends lost 4 bases and 8 bases respectively, with 14 bases between them.

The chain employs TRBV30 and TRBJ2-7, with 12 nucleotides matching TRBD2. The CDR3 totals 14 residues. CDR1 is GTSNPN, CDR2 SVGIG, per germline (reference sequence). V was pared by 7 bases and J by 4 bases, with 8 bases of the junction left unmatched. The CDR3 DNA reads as TGTGCCTACAGGACTAGCGGGGCGATTTACGAGCAGTACTTC. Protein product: CAYRTSGAIYEQYF.

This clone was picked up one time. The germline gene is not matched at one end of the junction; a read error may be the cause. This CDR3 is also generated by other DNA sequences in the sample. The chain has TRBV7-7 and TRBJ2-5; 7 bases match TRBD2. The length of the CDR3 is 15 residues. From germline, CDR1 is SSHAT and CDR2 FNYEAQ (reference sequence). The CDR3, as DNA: TGTGCTAGCAGCTTGGTGGGAGGGCGAGGAGAGACCCAGTACTTC. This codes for CASSLVGGRGETQYF.

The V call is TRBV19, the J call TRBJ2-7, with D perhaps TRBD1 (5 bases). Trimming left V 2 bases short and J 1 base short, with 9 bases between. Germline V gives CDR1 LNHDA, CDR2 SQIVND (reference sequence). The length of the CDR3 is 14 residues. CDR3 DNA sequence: TGTGCCAGTAGTATACAGGGTATTTCCTACGAGCAGTACTTC. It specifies CASSIQGISYEQYF.

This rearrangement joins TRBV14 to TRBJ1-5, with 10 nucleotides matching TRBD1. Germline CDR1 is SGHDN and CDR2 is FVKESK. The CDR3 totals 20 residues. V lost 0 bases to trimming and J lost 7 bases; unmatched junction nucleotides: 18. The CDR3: CASSQDRLGQGNYGPQPQHF. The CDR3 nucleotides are TGTGCCAGCAGCCAAGATAGGTTGGGACAGGGGAATTATGGCCCGCAGCCCCAGCATTTT.

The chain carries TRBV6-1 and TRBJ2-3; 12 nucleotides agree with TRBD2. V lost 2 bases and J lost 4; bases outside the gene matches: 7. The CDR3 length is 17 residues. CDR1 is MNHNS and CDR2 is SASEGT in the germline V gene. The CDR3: CASSEFIGLAGPDTQYF. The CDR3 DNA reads TGTGCCAGCAGTGAATTTATCGGACTAGCGGGGCCAGATACGCAGTATTTT.

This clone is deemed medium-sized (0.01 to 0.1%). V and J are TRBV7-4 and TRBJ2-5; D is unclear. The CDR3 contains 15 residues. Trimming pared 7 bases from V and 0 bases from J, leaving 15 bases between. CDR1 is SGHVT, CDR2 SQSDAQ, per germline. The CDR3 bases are TGTGCCAGCACCCTAGGTCGTAGGTACCAAGAGACCCAGTACTTC. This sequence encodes CASTLGRRYQETQYF.